This T cell receptor beta chain was sequenced during a study of shared clonotypes between healthy human individuals. Libraries were prepared by immunoSEQ multiplex PCR; TCRdb keeps only in-frame clonotypes and omits some of them. The sample includes roughly 2.2 million clones, about nine tenths seen only once; the top ten take 0.3% to 0.4%. A remark on this clone: Its antigen remains unknown.

V lost 10 bases to trimming and J lost 4 bases, with 15 bases between them. The germline V gene encodes CDR1 MNHNS and CDR2 SASEGT. This CDR3 has 13 residues. Negatively enriched CD4+ T cells were divided by CD45RA into naive and memory. Findings and limits, study-wide: Four donors showed sharing of approximately 5% of naive CD4 clonotypes.

J is TRBJ2-3 and V is TRBV6-1; perhaps D is TRBD1 or TRBD2 (7 bases each). The sequenced material came from naive CD4+ T cells from PBMCs. Subset described: CD45RA+ positively selected. This receptor was identified in a man aged 18 to 30 in good health. Some clones in this sample may be carry-over from other donors' samples. This CDR3 reads CATRGGSADTQYF. DNA for the CDR3: TGTGCCACCAGGGGGGGTTCAGCAGATACGCAGTATTTT.